The sequence of this T cell receptor beta chain was determined in a study of blood T cell repertoires in COVID-19. The overall study: COVID-19 samples from acute and convalescent phases originated in the United States, Italy and Spain. From T cells, B-cell-depleted T cells, or PBMCs came the material, which was cDNA or gDNA.

Assay used: immunoSEQ multiplex PCR; TCRdb lists only in-frame clones, some missing. The sample includes tens of thousands of clones, 75% to 85% seen only once; the top ten take less than 35%. Trimming stripped 0 bases from V and 6 bases from J, with 10 bases between. From germline, CDR1 is LGHNA and CDR2 YNFKEQ. This CDR3 region has 14 residues. The chain combines TRBV4-2 with TRBJ2-3; D is unclear. This TCR came from a human donor in a cohort sampled during active COVID-19. Sequencing was done on a sample of peripheral blood. The CDR3 DNA follows: TGTGCCAGCAGCCAAGATCCGTTGGCCGATACGCAGTATTTT. It translates to CASSQDPLADTQYF.